This TCR beta chain emerged from a study of early T cells in non-severe SARS-CoV-2 infection. Overall study: Chains were not paired, and sequencing was done on bulk RNA from unsorted whole blood.

Unique molecular identifiers were affixed to single, distinct cDNA molecules. TCRdb analysed the 5' RACE reads with MiXCR anew, one entry per CDR3 protein. The table shows around 49,000 distinct CDR3 sequences, with around a tenth occurring only once. The germline gives CDR1 SGDLS, CDR2 YYNGEE. This CDR3 has 15 amino acids. V was pared by 3 bases and J by 2 bases, with 5 bases of the junction left unmatched. A remark on this clonotype: Antigen unknown.

Study results and caveats: VDJdb matching skewed toward anti-spike CD8 responses, missing private and CD4 specificities.

This TCR came from an adult who was a healthcare worker with PCR-confirmed SARS-CoV-2 infection or an uninfected control (not recorded which). This chain joins TRBV9 and TRBJ2-1; 7 nucleotides align to TRBD2. The specimen was whole blood. In nucleotides, the CDR3 is TGTGCCAGCAGCGGGACTAGTTCCACCTACAATGAGCAGTTCTTC. Translating gives CASSGTSSTYNEQFF. Drawing the rest from reference TRBV9 and TRBJ2-1, the complete variable domain is DSGVTQTPKHLITATGQRVTLRCSPRSGDLSVYWYQQSLDQGLQFLIQYYNGEERAKGNILERFSAQQFPDLHSELNLSSLELGDSALYFCASSGTSSTYNEQFFGPGTRLTVL.